This TCR beta chain was profiled in a study of a mutant IDH1 vaccine in newly diagnosed glioma. Study details: An approximately 62% male, around 38% female split and a mean age of about 44 years characterized treated patients.

Indicated time point: baseline, week 1 (first vaccination visit). Specified treatment: pre-vaccination baseline after standard-of-care therapy. The astrocytomas were IDH1-mutant, ATRX-negative, and WHO grade 3 or 4. Some clones are missing from TCRdb's copy, which holds only in-frame ones; the method was immunoSEQ multiplex PCR. This table holds 45,000 to 65,000 clones, about 82% found once. The receptor comes from a man aged 18 to 30 with glioma. The material was PBMCs, obtained from a glioma patient treated with radiotherapy, temozolomide or both.

This CDR3 is CASSWGGATYNEQFF. The CDR3 coding sequence is TGTGCCAGCAGCTGGGGCGGGGCGACCTACAATGAGCAGTTCTTC. V usage is TRBV7-8 and J usage is TRBJ2-1; the D gene is possibly TRBD2 (6 bases). The germline V and J ends were trimmed by 4 bases and 2 bases, with 12 bases remaining between them. Germline V gives CDR1 SGHVS, CDR2 FQNEAQ. CDR3 size: 15 residues.